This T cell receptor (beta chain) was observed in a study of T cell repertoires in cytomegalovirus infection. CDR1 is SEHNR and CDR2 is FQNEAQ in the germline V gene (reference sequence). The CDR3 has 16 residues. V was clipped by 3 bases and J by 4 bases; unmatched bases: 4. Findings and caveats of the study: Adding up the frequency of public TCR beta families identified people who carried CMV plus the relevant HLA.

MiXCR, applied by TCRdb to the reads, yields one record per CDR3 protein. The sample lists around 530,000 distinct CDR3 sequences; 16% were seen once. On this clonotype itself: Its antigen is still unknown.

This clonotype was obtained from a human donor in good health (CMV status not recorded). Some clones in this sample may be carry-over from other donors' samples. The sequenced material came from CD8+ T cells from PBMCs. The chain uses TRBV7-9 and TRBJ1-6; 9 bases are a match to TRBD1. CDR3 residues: CASSFPGTGYNSPLHF. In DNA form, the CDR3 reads TGTGCCAGCAGCTTCCCCGGGACAGGGTATAATTCACCCCTCCACTTT.